This T cell receptor (beta chain) comes out of a study of CD8 T cells in ankylosing spondylitis. General observations from the study: Disease-linked clones were reportedly significantly enriched in matched ankylosing spondylitis synovial fluid. Clones that were linked to disease were CD8+ and were relatively rare in peripheral blood. In reactive arthritis synovial fluid and blood, some motif variants had been reported before.

Of note for this clonotype: Its target is unknown.

The CDR3 has 15 amino acids. The germline CDR1 and CDR2 sequences are LNHNV and YYDKDF (reference sequence). Trimming removed 0 bases from V and 2 bases from J, with 11 bases in between. Via MiXCR, TCRdb re-called the 5' RACE reads, giving one row per CDR3 protein. The table includes around 130,000 distinct CDR3 sequences, about 13% detected once. The source of this sequence is a female donor with ankylosing spondylitis or in good health (not recorded which). The sequencing sample was made of blood, either unsorted or a sorted T cell fraction (not recorded which). The chain uses TRBV15 and TRBJ2-7; D remains ambiguous. This chain's CDR3 is CATSRDQGYPYEQYF. Written as DNA, the CDR3 is TGTGCCACCAGCAGAGATCAAGGGTACCCCTACGAGCAGTACTTC.